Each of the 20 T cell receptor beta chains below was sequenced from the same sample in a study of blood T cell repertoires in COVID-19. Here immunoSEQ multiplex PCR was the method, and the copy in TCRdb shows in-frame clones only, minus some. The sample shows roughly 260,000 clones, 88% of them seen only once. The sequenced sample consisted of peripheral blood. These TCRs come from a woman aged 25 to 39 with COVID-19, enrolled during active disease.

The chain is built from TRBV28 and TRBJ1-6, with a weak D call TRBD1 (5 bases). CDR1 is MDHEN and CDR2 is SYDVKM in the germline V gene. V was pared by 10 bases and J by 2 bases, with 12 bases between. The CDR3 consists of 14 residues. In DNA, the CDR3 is TGTGCCACCCGCAGGGCCACCTATAATTCACCCCTCCACTTT. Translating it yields CATRRATYNSPLHF.

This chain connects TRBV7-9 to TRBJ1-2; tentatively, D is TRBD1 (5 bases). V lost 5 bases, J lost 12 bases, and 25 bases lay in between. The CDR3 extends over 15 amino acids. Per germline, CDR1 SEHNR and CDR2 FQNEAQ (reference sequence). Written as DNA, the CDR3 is TGTGCCAGCAGCCCACACCGACCTTCAGGGCAATCGGACACCTTC. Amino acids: CASSPHRPSGQSDTF.

The CDR3 DNA reads TGTGCCAGCATCTCTCGGAATGAGCAGTTCTTC. Protein product: CASISRNEQFF. The chain joins TRBV28 to TRBJ2-1; D remains ambiguous. The germline V gene encodes CDR1 MDHEN and CDR2 SYDVKM. The ends were cut back, 7 bases at V and 7 bases at J, with 8 bases in the middle. The CDR3 consists of 11 residues.

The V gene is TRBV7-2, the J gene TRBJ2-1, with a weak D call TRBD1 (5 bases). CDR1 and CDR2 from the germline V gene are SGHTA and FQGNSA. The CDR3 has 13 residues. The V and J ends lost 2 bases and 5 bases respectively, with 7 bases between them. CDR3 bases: TGTGCCAGCAGCTTATTAGGGGACAATGAGCAGTTCTTC. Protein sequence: CASSLLGDNEQFF.

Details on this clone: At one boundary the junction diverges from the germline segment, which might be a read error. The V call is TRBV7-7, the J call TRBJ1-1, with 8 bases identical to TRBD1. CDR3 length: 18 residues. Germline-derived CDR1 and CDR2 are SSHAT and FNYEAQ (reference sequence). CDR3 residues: CASSSEGDRRTMNTEAFF. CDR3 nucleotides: TGTGCTAGCAGCTCAGAGGGGGACAGGAGGACCATGAACACTGAAGCTTTCTTT.

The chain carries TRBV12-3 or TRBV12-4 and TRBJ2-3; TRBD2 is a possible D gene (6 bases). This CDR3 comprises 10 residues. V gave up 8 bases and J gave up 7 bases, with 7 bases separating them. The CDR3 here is CASGGYTQYF. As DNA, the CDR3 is TGTGCCAGCGGGGGGTATACGCAGTATTTT.

CDR3 coding DNA: TGCGCCAGCAGCTTGACAGGGCAGCCCGGGTATGGCTACACCTTC. Translated: CASSLTGQPGYGYTF. The chain has TRBV5-1 and TRBJ1-2, with D perhaps TRBD1 (6 bases). The CDR3 is made up of 15 amino acids. V was cut by 1 base and J by 5 bases, with 15 bases left in between. Germline-derived CDR1 and CDR2 are SGHRS and YFSETQ.

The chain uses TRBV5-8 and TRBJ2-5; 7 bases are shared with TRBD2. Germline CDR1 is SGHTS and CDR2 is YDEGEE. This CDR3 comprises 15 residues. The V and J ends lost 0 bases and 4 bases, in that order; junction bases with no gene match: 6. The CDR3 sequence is CASSLAVGRGETQYF. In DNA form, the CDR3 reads TGTGCCAGCAGCTTGGCGGTAGGGAGGGGAGAGACCCAGTACTTC.

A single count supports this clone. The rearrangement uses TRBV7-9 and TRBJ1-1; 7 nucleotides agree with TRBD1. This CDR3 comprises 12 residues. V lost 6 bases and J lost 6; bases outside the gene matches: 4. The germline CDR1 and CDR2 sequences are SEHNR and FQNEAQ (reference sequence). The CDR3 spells CASSRGLAEAFF. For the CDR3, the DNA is TGTGCCAGCAGTAGGGGGCTCGCTGAAGCTTTCTTT.

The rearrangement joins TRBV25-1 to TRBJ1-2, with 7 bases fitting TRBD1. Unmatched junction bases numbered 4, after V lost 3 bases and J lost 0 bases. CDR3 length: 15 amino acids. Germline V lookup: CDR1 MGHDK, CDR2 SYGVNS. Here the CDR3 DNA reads TGTGCCAGCAGTGATCACAGGGGAGCTAACTATGGCTACACCTTC. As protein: CASSDHRGANYGYTF.

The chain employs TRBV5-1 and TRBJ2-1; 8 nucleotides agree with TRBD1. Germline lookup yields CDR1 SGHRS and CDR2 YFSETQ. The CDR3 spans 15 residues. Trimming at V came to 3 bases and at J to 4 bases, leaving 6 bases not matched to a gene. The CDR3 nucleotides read TGCGCCAGCAGCTCAGGACAGGGAAATTACAATGAGCAGTTCTTC. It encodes CASSSGQGNYNEQFF.

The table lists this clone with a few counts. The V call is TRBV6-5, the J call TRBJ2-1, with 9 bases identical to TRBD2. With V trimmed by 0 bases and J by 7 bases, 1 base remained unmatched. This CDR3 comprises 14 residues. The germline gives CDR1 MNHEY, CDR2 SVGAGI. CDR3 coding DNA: TGTGCCAGCAGTTACTCCAGCGGGGGGAATGAGCAGTTCTTC. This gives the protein CASSYSSGGNEQFF.

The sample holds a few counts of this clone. CDR3 in amino acids: CASGLFLEGNTEAFF. The CDR3 DNA reads TGTGCTAGTGGTTTGTTCTTAGAGGGGAACACTGAAGCTTTCTTT. The chain employs TRBV12-5 and TRBJ1-1; D gene unclear. The germline CDR1 and CDR2 sequences are LGHNT and FRNRAP. The CDR3 length is 15 residues. Between the trimmed V and J ends, which lost 2 bases and 1 base, there was a span of 11 bases.

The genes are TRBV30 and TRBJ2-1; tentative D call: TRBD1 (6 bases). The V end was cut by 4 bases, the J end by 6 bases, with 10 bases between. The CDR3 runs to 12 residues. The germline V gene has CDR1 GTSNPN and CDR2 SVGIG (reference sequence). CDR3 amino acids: CAWNRQANEQFF. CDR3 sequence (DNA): TGTGCCTGGAATCGACAGGCCAATGAGCAGTTCTTC.

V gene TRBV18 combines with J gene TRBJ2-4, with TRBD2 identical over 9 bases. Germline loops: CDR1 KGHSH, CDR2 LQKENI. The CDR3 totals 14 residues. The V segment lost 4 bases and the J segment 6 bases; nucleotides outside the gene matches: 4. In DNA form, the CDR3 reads TGTGCCAGCTCACTTAGCGGGAGCCTAAACATTCAGTACTTC. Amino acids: CASSLSGSLNIQYF.

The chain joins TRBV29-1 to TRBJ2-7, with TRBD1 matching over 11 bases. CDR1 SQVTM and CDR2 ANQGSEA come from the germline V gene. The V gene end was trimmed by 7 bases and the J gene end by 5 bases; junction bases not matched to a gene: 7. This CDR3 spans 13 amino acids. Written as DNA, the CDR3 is TGCAGCGCCCCGGGACAGGGGGTGGACGAGCAGTACTTC. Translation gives CSAPGQGVDEQYF.

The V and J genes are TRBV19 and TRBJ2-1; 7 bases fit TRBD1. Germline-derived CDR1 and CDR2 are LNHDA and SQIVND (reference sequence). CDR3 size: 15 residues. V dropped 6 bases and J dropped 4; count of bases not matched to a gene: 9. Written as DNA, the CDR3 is TGTGCCAGTAGCCCGACCGGGACAGAGTACAATGAGCAGTTCTTC. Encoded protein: CASSPTGTEYNEQFF.

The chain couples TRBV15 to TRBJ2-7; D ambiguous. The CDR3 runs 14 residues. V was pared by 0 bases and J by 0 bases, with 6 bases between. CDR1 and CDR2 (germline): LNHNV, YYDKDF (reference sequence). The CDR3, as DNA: TGTGCCACCAGCAGAGATACGGTCTCCTACGAGCAGTACTTC. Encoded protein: CATSRDTVSYEQYF.

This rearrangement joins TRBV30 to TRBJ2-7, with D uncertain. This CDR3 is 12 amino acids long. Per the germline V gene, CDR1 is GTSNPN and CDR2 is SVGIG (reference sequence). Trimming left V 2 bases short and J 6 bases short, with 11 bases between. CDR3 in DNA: TGTGCCTGGAGTTTTCGGGTGGCCGAGCAGTACTTC. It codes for CAWSFRVAEQYF.

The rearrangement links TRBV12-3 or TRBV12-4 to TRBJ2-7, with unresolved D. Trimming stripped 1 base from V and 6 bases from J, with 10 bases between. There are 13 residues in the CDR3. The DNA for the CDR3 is TGTGCCAGCAGTTTAGTAGACAAACCCGAGCAGTACTTC. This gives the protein CASSLVDKPEQYF.